This passage covers 18 T cell receptor beta chains from one sample sequenced in a study of identical twins. TCRdb reprocessed the 5' RACE reads with MiXCR, giving one entry per CDR3 protein. In the table there are 1.5 million to 2 million distinct CDR3 sequences, roughly a third of which are singletons. Input material: cord blood. These receptors were collected from a newborn girl in good health.

The chain has TRBV5-1 and TRBJ2-1; the D gene is possibly TRBD2 (6 bases). V dropped 4 bases and J dropped 5 bases, with 16 bases sitting between them. CDR1 is SGHRS and CDR2 is YFSETQ in the germline V gene. The CDR3 runs to 15 residues. The CDR3 here is CASSPTPGLHNEQFF. The CDR3 bases are TGCGCCAGCAGCCCTACTCCGGGACTCCACAATGAGCAGTTCTTC.

The chain carries TRBV7-9 and TRBJ2-7; D uncertain. Trimming left V 2 bases short and J 7 bases short, with 15 bases between. Germline V lookup: CDR1 SEHNR, CDR2 FQNEAQ (reference sequence). CDR3 length equals 14 residues. CDR3 coding DNA: TGTGCCAGCAGCTTAAGCCGGATCCCCAGTGAGCAGTACTTC. Translation: CASSLSRIPSEQYF.

The V gene is TRBV21-1, the J gene TRBJ1-1; TRBD1 is taken as the D call from the table, unchecked against the DNA. TRBV21-1 is marked as a pseudogene. This CDR3 has 14 amino acids. CDR3 sequence: CASSGGQSDTEAFF. The CDR3, as DNA: TGTGCCAGCAGCGGGGGACAGAGTGACACTGAAGCTTTCTTT.

The chain employs TRBV27 and TRBJ2-1, with TRBD2 identical over 10 bases. The CDR3 has 17 residues. Germline-derived CDR1 and CDR2 are MNHEY and SMNVEV (reference sequence). V was pared by 5 bases and J by 4 bases, with 11 bases of the junction left unmatched. CDR3 loop: CASSPISGRGLYNEQFF. In DNA, the CDR3 is TGTGCCAGCAGTCCAATCAGCGGGAGGGGGCTGTACAATGAGCAGTTCTTC.

The chain couples TRBV28 to TRBJ2-7, with TRBD2 matching 8 bases. Looked up from germline, CDR1 is MDHEN and CDR2 is SYDVKM. This CDR3 region has 15 residues. J lost 7 bases, V lost 5 bases, and 13 bases had no gene match. The CDR3 protein is CASSVAGSGGNEQYF. CDR3 nucleotide sequence: TGTGCCAGCAGTGTAGCGGGATCGGGTGGCAATGAGCAGTACTTC.

The sample holds a few counts of this clonotype. The chain recombines TRBV10-3 with TRBJ2-5, with 11 bases matching TRBD1. CDR1 is ENHRY, CDR2 SYGVKD, per germline. The J segment lost 11 bases and the V segment lost 3 bases, leaving 11 bases of the junction unmatched. This CDR3 comprises 15 residues. Here the CDR3 DNA reads TGTGCCATCAGTGACCCGGGACAGGGGGACAATGAGCAGTACTTC. This encodes CAISDPGQGDNEQYF.

V gene TRBV24-1 combines with J gene TRBJ2-1; D may be TRBD2 (5 bases). The length of the CDR3 is 13 residues. The V and J ends lost 7 bases and 6 bases respectively, with 12 bases between them. Germline V gene lookup returns CDR1 KGHDR and CDR2 SFDVKD. CDR3 DNA: TGTGCCACCAGCGCTACTAGTTTCAATGAGCAGTTCTTC. This encodes CATSATSFNEQFF.

The chain employs TRBV7-2 and TRBJ2-7; 13 bases map to TRBD2. This CDR3 has 15 amino acids. From germline, CDR1 is SGHTA and CDR2 FQGNSA. V trimming: 4 bases; J trimming: 6 bases; junction bases outside the gene matches: 6. CDR3 bases: TGTGCCAGCAGCTCTCGACTAGCGGGGGGTCTCGAGCAGTACTTC. Its translation: CASSSRLAGGLEQYF.

This clonotype was picked up a small number of times. CDR3 in DNA: TGCGCCAGCAGTCGCGGACTAGCGGGAGAGACAGATACGCAGTATTTT. Its translation: CASSRGLAGETDTQYF. V and J are TRBV5-1 and TRBJ2-3; 13 bases line up with TRBD2. With V trimmed by 5 bases and J by 3 bases, 6 bases remained unmatched. This CDR3 comprises 16 residues. Germline-derived CDR1 and CDR2 are SGHRS and YFSETQ.

This clonotype has ten or more counts. The CDR3 DNA follows: TGTGCCAGCAGTGAGGTTTTTGGCAATCAGCCCCAGCATTTT. Amino acids: CASSEVFGNQPQHF. The chain links TRBV6-5 to TRBJ1-5; D call uncertain. Germline loops: CDR1 MNHEY, CDR2 SVGAGI. The V and J ends lost 5 bases and 2 bases respectively, with 10 bases between them. The CDR3 is 14 amino acids.

J is TRBJ2-7 and V is TRBV28; 9 positions match TRBD1. The CDR3 is 14 amino acids. Germline CDR1 reads MDHEN; CDR2 reads SYDVKM. After removal of 5 bases from V and 5 bases from J, the junction contained 7 bases not matched to a gene. CDR3 region: CASSPYRGQNEQYF. Here the CDR3 DNA reads TGTGCCAGCAGTCCGTACAGGGGGCAGAACGAGCAGTACTTC.

V is TRBV20-1 and J is TRBJ1-5; no firm D call. Trimming left V 2 bases short and J 6 bases short, with 14 bases between. Germline CDR1 is DFQATT and CDR2 is SNEGSKA (reference sequence). The CDR3 spans 14 residues. The chain's CDR3 is CSARSELGVQPQHF. The CDR3 DNA sequence: TGCAGTGCTAGAAGTGAGCTGGGTGTTCAGCCCCAGCATTTT.

The chain joins TRBV30 to TRBJ2-5; the D gene is possibly TRBD2 (5 bases). The J call is in doubt because the DNA end fits TRBJ2-7 better. Germline V lookup: CDR1 GTSNPN, CDR2 SVGIG (reference sequence). The CDR3 contains 11 residues. CDR3 sequence reads: CAWGRGYEQYF. The CDR3 coding sequence is TGTGCCTGGGGTCGGGGTTACGAGCAGTACTTC.

This chain uses TRBV29-1 with TRBJ2-5, with a tentative D call TRBD1 (6 bases). The CDR3 extends over 12 amino acids. The germline V gene has CDR1 SQVTM and CDR2 ANQGSEA. Trimming took 6 bases from V and 1 from J, leaving 9 bases between them. CDR3 sequence (DNA): TGCAGCGTAGGACAGCTCCAAGAGACCCAGTACTTC. Translating it yields CSVGQLQETQYF.

V and J are TRBV30 and TRBJ1-2, with a tentative D call TRBD1 (6 bases). CDR1 is GTSNPN, CDR2 SVGIG, per germline (reference sequence). V lost 0 bases to trimming and J lost 4 bases, with 15 bases between them. The CDR3 covers 15 residues. CDR3 region: CAWSVRGASIYGYTF. The CDR3 region has the DNA TGTGCCTGGAGTGTACGGGGGGCTAGCATCTATGGCTACACCTTC.

The chain employs TRBV7-6 and TRBJ2-5; D may correspond to TRBD1 or TRBD2 (6 bases each). The CDR3 loop spans 14 amino acids. CDR1 and CDR2 (germline): SGHVS, FNYEAQ. The V end lost 3 bases, the J end lost 13 bases, and 21 bases lay between the germline ends. In nucleotides, the CDR3 is TGTGCCAGCAGCTTGGATGCGGGACACTACGAGCTGTACTTC. Translating gives CASSLDAGHYELYF.

The chain joins TRBV20-1 to TRBJ2-1, with D tentatively TRBD1 (6 bases). From germline, CDR1 is DFQATT and CDR2 SNEGSKA (reference sequence). Trimming took off 4 bases at V and 10 bases at J, with 23 bases between the two ends. The CDR3 loop spans 15 amino acids. The CDR3 coding sequence is TGCAGTGCTACTTATGGGACAACTCCCAACTACGAGCAGTTCTTC. Its protein is CSATYGTTPNYEQFF.

The chain is built from TRBV20-1 and TRBJ2-1; 11 nucleotides match TRBD2. The end of the DNA fits TRBJ2-7 better, so the J call may be wrong. There are 18 residues in the CDR3. Germline V lookup: CDR1 DFQATT, CDR2 SNEGSKA (reference sequence). CDR3 nucleotide sequence: TGCAGTGCTAGACTAGGGCTAGCGGGGGGCAGCTCCTACAATGAGCAGTACTTC. Translation gives CSARLGLAGGSSYNEQYF.